This T cell receptor (beta chain) was profiled in a study of radiotherapy plus CTLA-4 blockade in lung cancer. V lost 2 bases and J 5 bases, leaving 15 bases between the germline ends. The CDR3 is 16 amino acids. The V gene's germline CDR1 is KGHSH and CDR2 LQKENI. Using immunoSEQ multiplex PCR, the repertoire was profiled, and TCRdb retains in-frame clones only, with some absent. The data show over 85,000 clones, approximately 75% seen once. The sequenced sample was peripheral blood, obtained from a patient treated with radiotherapy plus ipilimumab. The receptor was isolated from a human donor with non-small cell lung cancer who had a partial response to radiotherapy plus ipilimumab. Some clones in this sample may be carry-over from other donors' samples. This chain joins TRBV18 and TRBJ1-4; D remains ambiguous. CDR3 region: CASSPGLTSTNEKLFF. The CDR3, as DNA: TGTGCCAGCTCACCAGGGTTGACTAGTACGAATGAAAAACTGTTTTTT.